This T cell receptor (beta chain) was recorded in a study of PD-1 blockade in classical Hodgkin lymphoma. The CDR3 loop spans 16 amino acids. Germline loops: CDR1 MNHEY, CDR2 SMNVEV (reference sequence). The ends were cut back, 4 bases at V and 4 bases at J, with 20 bases in the middle. All patients experienced relapse after autologous stem cell transplantation, and brentuximab vedotin exposure was variable. The method was immunoSEQ multiplex PCR; TCRdb's version includes in-frame clones alone and lacks a portion of them. The sample has 15,000 or so clones, around 64% seen once. The sequence was collected from a human donor with classical Hodgkin lymphoma. This chain connects TRBV27 to TRBJ2-7; weak D call: TRBD1 (6 bases). The sequences come from peripheral blood mononuclear cells (PBMCs), collected at baseline. This CDR3 is CASSSGTPSLGYEQYF. In DNA form, the CDR3 reads TGTGCCAGCAGTTCCGGGACACCATCTCTAGGGTACGAGCAGTACTTC.